These 13 T cell receptor beta chains share one sample of origin, sequenced in a study of regulatory T cells in long-lasting Graves disease. Time point specified: newly diagnosed GD, antithyroid drugs for less than 3 months. With RNA extracted from PBMCs as input, the TCR library was made. With iRepertoire HTBI primers and Arm-PCR of CDR3 regions, TCR beta libraries were built. MiXCR, applied by TCRdb to the multiplex PCR reads, yields one record per CDR3 protein. The sample carries 400,000 to 500,000 distinct CDR3 sequences, 13% to 15% recorded once. The data also belong to a second study, concerning T cells in Graves' hyperthyroidism and ophthalmopathy.

The material was peripheral blood mononuclear cells (PBMCs), obtained at new diagnosis, from a patient treated with antithyroid drugs. The source is a woman aged 45 to 65 with Graves disease.

This clonotype occurred a few times. This may stem from a read error, because a much larger clone lies one nucleotide away. This chain connects TRBV2 to TRBJ2-2, with D possibly being TRBD2 (6 bases). Trimming cost V 6 bases and J 2 bases, with 13 bases left between them. Germline V gene sequence: CDR1 SNHLY, CDR2 FYNNEI. The CDR3 is made up of 15 amino acids. The CDR3 here is CASRRPGANTGELFF. For the CDR3, the DNA is TGTGCCAGCAGACGACCGGGAGCTAACACCGGGGAGCTGTTTTTT.

The chain employs TRBV5-1 and TRBJ2-5, with D perhaps TRBD2 (5 bases). The germline CDR1 and CDR2 sequences are SGHRS and YFSETQ. The CDR3 sequence is 15 residues long. Trimming took 1 base from V and 1 from J, leaving 11 bases between them. The CDR3 region is CASSLLATIQETQYF. The CDR3 DNA sequence: TGCGCCAGCAGCTTGTTAGCGACGATCCAAGAGACCCAGTACTTC.

The CDR3 reads CAISEVSNEKETQYF. The CDR3 DNA follows: TGTGCCATCAGTGAAGTCAGCAACGAGAAAGAGACCCAGTACTTC. The genes are TRBV10-3 and TRBJ2-5; D gene unclear. This CDR3 contains 15 residues. Germline loops: CDR1 ENHRY, CDR2 SYGVKD. V shed 3 bases and J shed 3 bases, with 14 bases lying between them.

This clonotype occurred many times. The V gene is TRBV18, the J gene TRBJ1-3, with D unresolved. V was pared by 6 bases and J by 0 bases, with 6 bases between. The CDR3 loop spans 13 amino acids. Germline CDR1 KGHSH, CDR2 LQKENI. This chain's CDR3 is CASSPASGNTIYF. CDR3 in DNA: TGTGCCAGCTCGCCCGCCTCTGGAAACACCATATATTTT.

In this sample, this clonotype turned up a few times. This chain connects TRBV18 to TRBJ1-1, with 9 bases fitting TRBD1. CDR1 KGHSH and CDR2 LQKENI come from the germline V gene. This CDR3 spans 17 amino acids. V dropped 1 base and J dropped 0; count of bases not matched to a gene: 6. CDR3 in DNA: TGTGCCAGCTCACCACGGGGACAGGGCCCCATGAACACTGAAGCTTTCTTT. Residues: CASSPRGQGPMNTEAFF.

This clonotype occurred a few times. The chain is built from TRBV18 and TRBJ2-7, with a weak D call TRBD1 (6 bases). V lost 8 bases to trimming and J lost 5 bases, with 16 bases between them. CDR1 is KGHSH and CDR2 is LQKENI in the germline V gene. The CDR3 totals 13 residues. This chain's CDR3 is CASNAPGHNEQYF. The CDR3 nucleotides read TGTGCCAGCAATGCCCCGGGACATAACGAGCAGTACTTC.

This chain uses TRBV10-3 with TRBJ1-1; the D gene is possibly TRBD1 (5 bases). The V end was cut by 10 bases, the J end by 1 base, with 13 bases between. This CDR3 contains 13 residues. Germline lookup yields CDR1 ENHRY and CDR2 SYGVKD. CDR3: CATLGHANTEAFF. CDR3 nucleotide sequence: TGTGCCACACTCGGACACGCGAACACTGAAGCTTTCTTT.

This rearrangement joins TRBV10-1 to TRBJ1-1, with unresolved D. Germline V CDR1 and CDR2: WNHNN, SYGVQD (reference sequence). CDR3 size: 13 residues. V was shortened by 0 bases and J by 8 bases, with 10 bases between the two germline ends. The chain's CDR3 is CASSESGLTEAFF. The DNA of the CDR3 is TGCGCCAGCAGTGAGTCGGGCCTAACAGAAGCTTTCTTT.

This clonotype was detected many times. The chain has TRBV2 and TRBJ2-1; D may be TRBD2 (5 bases). Germline V CDR1 and CDR2: SNHLY, FYNNEI. The CDR3 is made up of 19 amino acids. With 7 bases removed from V and 15 bases from J, the gap between germline ends came to 40 bases. The CDR3 region has the DNA TGTGCCAGCATGGGTCGACACTTTATCCACCCTACGGTACTGTTTGGACTGTTCTTC. Its protein is CASMGRHFIHPTVLFGLFF.

Note on this clonotype: This could be a read error, since a much larger clone is one nucleotide away. The chain employs TRBV6-2 or TRBV6-3 and TRBJ2-7; D ambiguous. The CDR3 spans 16 residues. From germline, CDR1 is MNHEY and CDR2 SVGEGT. V was clipped by 1 base and J by 2 bases, with 15 bases between them. The CDR3: CASSYFPQEAPYEQYF. The CDR3 nucleotides are TGTGCCAGCAGTTACTTTCCTCAAGAGGCCCCCTACGAGCAGTACTTC.

The sample holds a few counts of this clonotype. This chain uses TRBV6-2 or TRBV6-3 with TRBJ2-7; TRBD1 matches at 11 bases. Trimming removed 1 base from V and 6 bases from J; junction bases left unmatched: 5. Germline V lookup: CDR1 MNHEY, CDR2 SVGEGT. The CDR3 loop spans 15 amino acids. The CDR3, as DNA: TGTGCCAGCAGTTACTTTCGGACAGGGGGCGGCGAGCAGTACTTC. Protein product: CASSYFRTGGGEQYF.

The V gene is TRBV12-3 or TRBV12-4, the J gene TRBJ2-7; a possible D gene is TRBD2 (6 bases). This CDR3 spans 12 amino acids. V lost 5 bases and J 3 bases, leaving 8 bases between the germline ends. The CDR3: CASSRDFYEQYF. CDR3 nucleotides: TGTGCCAGCAGTAGGGACTTCTACGAGCAGTACTTC.

The chain joins TRBV9 to TRBJ2-1; weak D call: TRBD1 (6 bases). This CDR3 has 15 amino acids. Germline V gene sequence: CDR1 SGDLS, CDR2 YYNGEE. V dropped 0 bases and J dropped 11 bases, with 18 bases sitting between them. CDR3 region: CASSVGSGGGLKQFF. The CDR3 DNA follows: TGTGCCAGCAGCGTAGGGTCTGGGGGCGGATTGAAGCAGTTCTTC. The full variable domain, completed using reference TRBV9 and TRBJ2-1, is DSGVTQTPKHLITATGQRVTLRCSPRSGDLSVYWYQQSLDQGLQFLIQYYNGEERAKGNILERFSAQQFPDLHSELNLSSLELGDSALYFCASSVGSGGGLKQFFGPGTRLTVL.